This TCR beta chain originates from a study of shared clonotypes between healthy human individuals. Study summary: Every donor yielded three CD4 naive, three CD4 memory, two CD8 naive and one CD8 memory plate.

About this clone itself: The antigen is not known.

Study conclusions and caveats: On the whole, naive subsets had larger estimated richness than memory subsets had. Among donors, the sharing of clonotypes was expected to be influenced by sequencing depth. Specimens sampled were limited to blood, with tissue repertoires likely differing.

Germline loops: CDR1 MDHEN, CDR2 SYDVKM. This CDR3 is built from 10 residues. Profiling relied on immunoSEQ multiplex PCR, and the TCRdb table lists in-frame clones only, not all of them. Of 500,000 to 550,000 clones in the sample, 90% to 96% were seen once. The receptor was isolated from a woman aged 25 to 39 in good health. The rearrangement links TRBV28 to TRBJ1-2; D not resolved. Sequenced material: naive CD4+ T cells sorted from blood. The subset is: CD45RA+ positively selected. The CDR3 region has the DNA TGTGGGGTCAATAACTATGGCTACACCTTC. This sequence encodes CGVNNYGYTF.